Below are 6 T cell receptor beta chains sequenced from a single sample in a study of identical twins. From the 5' RACE reads, TCRdb called clonotypes with MiXCR, one entry per CDR3 protein. The sample lists 1.5 million or so distinct CDR3 sequences; 32% were seen once. Source material: cord blood. These TCRs come from a newborn girl in good health.

The genes are TRBV19 and TRBJ1-1; D is perhaps TRBD1 (5 bases). Germline V gene sequence: CDR1 LNHDA, CDR2 SQIVND (reference sequence). The CDR3 is 13 residues long. The V and J ends lost 3 bases and 5 bases respectively, with 10 bases between them. The CDR3 sequence is CASSIRGGTEAFF. In DNA, the CDR3 is TGTGCCAGTAGTATCCGGGGGGGGACTGAAGCTTTCTTT.

The chain joins TRBV20-1 to TRBJ2-1; D might be TRBD2 (5 bases). The CDR3 consists of 13 residues. Trimming took 2 bases from V and 5 from J, leaving 10 bases between them. CDR1 is DFQATT and CDR2 is SNEGSKA in the germline V gene (reference sequence). This CDR3 reads CSARLRAHNEQFF. The DNA of the CDR3 is TGCAGTGCTAGATTGCGGGCACACAATGAGCAGTTCTTC.

The gene calls are TRBV18 and TRBJ2-1; 7 nucleotides line up with TRBD1. Germline CDR1 KGHSH, CDR2 LQKENI. The CDR3 spans 15 residues. With V trimmed by 8 bases and J by 2 bases, 9 bases remained unmatched. CDR3 nucleotide sequence: TGTGCCAGCCCATCAGGGACAGCCCCCTACAATGAGCAGTTCTTC. Residues: CASPSGTAPYNEQFF. Full variable domain (rest looked up from reference TRBV18 and TRBJ2-1): NAGVMQNPRHLVRRRGQEARLRCSPMKGHSHVYWYRQLPEEGLKFMVYLQKENIIDESGMPKERFSAEFPKEGPSILRIQQVVRGDSAAYFCASPSGTAPYNEQFFGPGTRLTVL.

In its sample, this clonotype was seen a few times. The V gene is TRBV5-1, the J gene TRBJ2-1; 7 bases align to TRBD2. Unmatched junction bases numbered 4, after V lost 3 bases and J lost 7 bases. This CDR3 is built from 13 residues. The germline V gene encodes CDR1 SGHRS and CDR2 YFSETQ. The CDR3 bases are TGCGCCAGCAGCTCAATGGGGGGGAATGAGCAGTTCTTC. Encoded protein: CASSSMGGNEQFF.

This chain joins TRBV6-6 and TRBJ2-3; possible D gene TRBD2, 6 bases. Germline V gene sequence: CDR1 MNHNY, CDR2 SVGAGI (reference sequence). The germline V and J ends were trimmed by 5 bases and 0 bases, with 15 bases remaining between them. This CDR3 is built from 16 residues. The CDR3 here is CASSRPGLPSTDTQYF. The CDR3 region has the DNA TGTGCCAGCAGTCGCCCGGGACTCCCTAGCACAGATACGCAGTATTTT.

The J gene is TRBJ2-1, the V gene TRBV10-3; the D gene is possibly TRBD2 (6 bases). The DNA end lines up better with TRBJ2-7; the J call may be wrong. The CDR3 is made up of 17 amino acids. The germline CDR1 and CDR2 sequences are ENHRY and SYGVKD. As DNA, the CDR3 is TGTGCCATCACAAAGCGGGTCAGGTGGGCGCGGTACAATGAGCAGTACTTC. Amino acids: CAITKRVRWARYNEQYF.